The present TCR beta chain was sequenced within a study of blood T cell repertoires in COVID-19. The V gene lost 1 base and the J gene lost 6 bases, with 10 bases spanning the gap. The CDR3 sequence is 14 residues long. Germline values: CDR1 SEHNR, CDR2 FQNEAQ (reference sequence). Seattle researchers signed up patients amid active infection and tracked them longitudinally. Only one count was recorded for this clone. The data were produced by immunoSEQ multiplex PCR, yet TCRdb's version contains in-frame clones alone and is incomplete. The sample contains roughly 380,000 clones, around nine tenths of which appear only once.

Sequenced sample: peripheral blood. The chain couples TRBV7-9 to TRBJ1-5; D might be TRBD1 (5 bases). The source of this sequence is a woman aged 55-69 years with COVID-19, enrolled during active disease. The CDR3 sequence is CASSLDRQRQPQHF. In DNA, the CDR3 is TGTGCCAGCAGCTTAGATCGACAGCGTCAGCCCCAGCATTTT.